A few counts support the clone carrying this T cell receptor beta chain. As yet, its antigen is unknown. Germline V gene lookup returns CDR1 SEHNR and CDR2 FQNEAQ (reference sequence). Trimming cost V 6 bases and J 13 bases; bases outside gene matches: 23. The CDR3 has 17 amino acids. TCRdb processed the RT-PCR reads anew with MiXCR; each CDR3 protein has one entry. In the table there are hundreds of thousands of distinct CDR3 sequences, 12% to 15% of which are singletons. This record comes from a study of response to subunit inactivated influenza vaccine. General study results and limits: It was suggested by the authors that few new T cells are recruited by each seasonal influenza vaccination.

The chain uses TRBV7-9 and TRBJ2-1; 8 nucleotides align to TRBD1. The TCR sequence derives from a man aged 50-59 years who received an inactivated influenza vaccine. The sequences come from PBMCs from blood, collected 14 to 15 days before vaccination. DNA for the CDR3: TGTGCCAGCAGTTTCCCCCAGGGGGCGTTTTCGGGGGAGGTCCAGTTCTTC. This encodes CASSFPQGAFSGEVQFF. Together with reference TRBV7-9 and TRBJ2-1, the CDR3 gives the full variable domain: DTGVSQNPRHKITKRGQNVTFRCDPISEHNRLYWYRQTLGQGPEFLTYFQNEAQLEKSRLLSDRFSAERPKGSFSTLEIQRTEQGDSAMYLCASSFPQGAFSGEVQFFGPGTRLTVL.